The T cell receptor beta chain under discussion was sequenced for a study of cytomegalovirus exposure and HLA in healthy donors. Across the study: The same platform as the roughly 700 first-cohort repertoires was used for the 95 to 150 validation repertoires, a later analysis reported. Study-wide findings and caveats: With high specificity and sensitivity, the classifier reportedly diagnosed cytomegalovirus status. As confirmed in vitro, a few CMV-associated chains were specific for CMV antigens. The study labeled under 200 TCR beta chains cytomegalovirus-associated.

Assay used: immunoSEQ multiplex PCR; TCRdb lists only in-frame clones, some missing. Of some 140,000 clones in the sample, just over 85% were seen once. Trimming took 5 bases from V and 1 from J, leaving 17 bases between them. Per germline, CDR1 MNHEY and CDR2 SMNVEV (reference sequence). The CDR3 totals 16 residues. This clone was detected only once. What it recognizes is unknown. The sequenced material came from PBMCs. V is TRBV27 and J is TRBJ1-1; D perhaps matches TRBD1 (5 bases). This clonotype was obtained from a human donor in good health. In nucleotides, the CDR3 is TGTGCCAGCAGTAAGTTTGGGGGGAGGCCGAACACTGAAGCTTTCTTT. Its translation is CASSKFGGRPNTEAFF.